These 11 T cell receptor beta chains originate from one sample sequenced in a study of human T cells and chemical hapten exposure. Time point indicated: pre-sensitization, week 0. Indicated treatment: therapeutic diphenylcyclopropenone sensitization with weekly scalp DPC. TCRdb itself ran the RACE reads through MiXCR, one entry per CDR3 protein. This sample carries approximately 370,000 distinct CDR3 sequences, 4.5% to 7% of them seen once, and the ten largest clones take about 8.2%. Sequenced material: whole blood, taken in connection with sensitization to the hapten diphenylcyclopropenone (DPC). Receptors were obtained from a woman under 30 with alopecia areata. Some clones in this sample may be carry-over from other donors' samples.

This clonotype was seen a few times. The gene calls are TRBV6-5 and TRBJ1-5; 7 nucleotides line up with TRBD1. The germline V gene has CDR1 MNHEY and CDR2 SVGAGI. The CDR3 loop spans 14 amino acids. V shed 2 bases, J shed 8 bases, and the junction held 6 bases outside the gene matches. CDR3 amino acids: CASSYRGQEEPQHF. The CDR3 DNA follows: TGTGCCAGCAGTTACAGGGGGCAGGAGGAGCCCCAGCATTTT.

This clonotype was found many times. This chain connects TRBV5-6 to TRBJ2-7, with D possibly TRBD1 on 6 matching bases. This CDR3 contains 13 residues. V dropped 3 bases and J dropped 9 bases, with 16 bases sitting between them. Germline CDR1 reads SGHDT; CDR2 reads YYEEEE. CDR3 bases: TGTGCCAGCAGCTCCCGGGACACGGGATTGCAGTACTTC. Translated: CASSSRDTGLQYF.

This clonotype was recorded a few times. The V gene is TRBV28, the J gene TRBJ2-7, with D possibly matching TRBD1 (6 bases). Trimming took off 3 bases at V and 0 bases at J, with 9 bases between the two ends. The CDR3 runs to 14 residues. Germline V CDR1 and CDR2: MDHEN, SYDVKM. CDR3 DNA: TGTGCCAGCAGTTTCGGGGACACCTCCTACGAGCAGTACTTC. This encodes CASSFGDTSYEQYF.

In this sample, this clonotype turned up a few times. CDR3 sequence: CASSLVGGRVMNTEAFF. For the CDR3, the DNA is TGTGCCAGCAGCTTAGTGGGCGGCAGAGTCATGAACACTGAAGCTTTCTTT. This rearrangement joins TRBV7-8 to TRBJ1-1, with no clear D. The CDR3 loop spans 17 amino acids. The V gene's germline CDR1 is SGHVS and CDR2 FQNEAQ. Trimming removed 1 base at V and 0 bases at J, with 15 bases between.

In its sample, this clonotype was seen a few times. CDR3 in amino acids: CASGLISDQPQHF. CDR3 bases: TGTGCTAGTGGTTTGATTTCAGATCAGCCCCAGCATTTT. The V and J genes are TRBV12-5 and TRBJ1-5; no clear D gene. From germline, CDR1 is LGHNT and CDR2 FRNRAP. Trimming pared 2 bases from V and 5 bases from J, leaving 7 bases between. The CDR3 consists of 13 residues. Full variable domain (outside the CDR3, taken from reference TRBV12-5 and TRBJ1-5): DARVTQTPRHKVTEMGQEVTMRCQPILGHNTVFWYRQTMMQGLELLAYFRNRAPLDDSGMPKDRFSAEMPDATLATLKIQPSEPRDSAVYFCASGLISDQPQHFGDGTRLSIL.

Ten or more counts support this clonotype. The chain combines TRBV6-2 or TRBV6-3 with TRBJ2-3; the match to TRBD1 covers 10 bases. V gave up 2 bases and J gave up 4 bases; unmatched junction bases: 3. The CDR3 length is 15 residues. In germline, CDR1 is MNHEY, CDR2 SVGEGT. Written as DNA, the CDR3 is TGTGCCAGCAGTTACGGACAGGGGGACTCAGATACGCAGTATTTT. Its translation: CASSYGQGDSDTQYF.

This clonotype turned up a few times. The junction does not match germline at one end; this may be a read error. The rearrangement joins TRBV2 to TRBJ2-3; possibly TRBD1 for D (5 bases). The CDR3 has 14 residues. Germline values: CDR1 SNHLY, CDR2 FYNNEI. CDR3 sequence reads: CASREGAGTDTQYF. CDR3 coding DNA: TGTGCCAGCAGGGAAGGGGCGGGCACAGATACGCAGTATTTT.

This clonotype has a handful of counts. This chain connects TRBV6-6 to TRBJ1-2, with unresolved D. CDR3 size: 15 residues. Looked up from germline, CDR1 is MNHNY and CDR2 is SVGAGI (reference sequence). V dropped 6 bases and J dropped 3 bases, with 17 bases sitting between them. Here the CDR3 DNA reads TGTGCCAGCAGCCGGACTCCCCCCTTCGACTATGGCTACACCTTC. This translates into CASSRTPPFDYGYTF.

This clonotype was picked up a small number of times. This chain links TRBV20-1 with TRBJ2-7; 8 bases line up with TRBD1. V dropped 1 base and J dropped 3; count of bases not matched to a gene: 14. CDR1 and CDR2 (germline): DFQATT, SNEGSKA (reference sequence). The CDR3 sequence is 17 residues long. The CDR3 sequence is CSARVNRGNLLDYEQYF. The DNA for the CDR3 is TGCAGTGCTAGAGTAAACAGGGGGAACCTGCTCGACTACGAGCAGTACTTC.

The genes are TRBV20-1 and TRBJ1-6; no firm D call. Deletions cut 3 bases from V and 7 bases from J, with 13 bases between. Per the germline V gene, CDR1 is DFQATT and CDR2 is SNEGSKA (reference sequence). The CDR3 has 14 residues. CDR3 protein: CSASSGMENSPLHF. The CDR3 DNA reads TGCAGTGCTAGTAGCGGGATGGAAAATTCACCCCTCCACTTT.

This clonotype was observed a few times. The V gene is TRBV24-1, the J gene TRBJ2-3, with D unresolved. This CDR3 comprises 19 residues. Trimming took 5 bases from V and 1 from J, leaving 24 bases between them. Germline V gene data show CDR1 as KGHDR and CDR2 as SFDVKD. Written as DNA, the CDR3 is TGTGCCACCAGTGGCAACACCGGGCGTCCCGGACCGGGCACAGATACGCAGTATTTT. Its protein product is CATSGNTGRPGPGTDTQYF.